This T cell receptor beta chain was sequenced in a study of control samples from healthy donors and cancer patients. Only in-frame clones appear in the TCRdb table, and some are missing; sequencing was by immunoSEQ multiplex PCR. Found here are about 150,000 clones, over 85% of them singletons; the top ten hold more than 8%. The V end lost 6 bases, the J end lost 0 bases, and 8 bases lay between the germline ends. CDR1 and CDR2 from the germline V gene are LNHDA and SQIVND (reference sequence). This CDR3 has 14 residues. This clonotype was sampled from a woman aged 40 to 50 in good health. The rearrangement joins TRBV19 to TRBJ2-2; D perhaps matches TRBD2 (6 bases). The sample taken for sequencing was blood. The DNA for the CDR3 is TGTGCCAGTAGCGGGACTTCGAACACCGGGGAGCTGTTTTTT. Its translation is CASSGTSNTGELFF.